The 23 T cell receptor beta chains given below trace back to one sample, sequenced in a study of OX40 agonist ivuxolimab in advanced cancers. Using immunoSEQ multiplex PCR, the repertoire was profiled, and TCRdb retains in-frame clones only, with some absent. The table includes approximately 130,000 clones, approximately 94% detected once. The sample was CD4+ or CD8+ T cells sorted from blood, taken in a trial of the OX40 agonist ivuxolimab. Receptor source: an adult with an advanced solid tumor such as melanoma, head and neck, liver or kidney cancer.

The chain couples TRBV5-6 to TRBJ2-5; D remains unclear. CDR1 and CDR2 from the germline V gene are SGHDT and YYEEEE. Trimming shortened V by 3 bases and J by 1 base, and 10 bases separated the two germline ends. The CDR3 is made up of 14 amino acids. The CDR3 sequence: CASSSGRGQETQYF. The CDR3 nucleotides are TGTGCCAGCAGCTCCGGACGTGGCCAAGAGACCCAGTACTTC.

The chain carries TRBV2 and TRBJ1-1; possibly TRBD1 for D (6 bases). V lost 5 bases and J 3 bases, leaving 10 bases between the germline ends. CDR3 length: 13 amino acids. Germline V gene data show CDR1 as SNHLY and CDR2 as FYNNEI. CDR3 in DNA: TGTGCCAGCAGTCGGGACACTCACACTGAAGCTTTCTTT. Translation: CASSRDTHTEAFF.

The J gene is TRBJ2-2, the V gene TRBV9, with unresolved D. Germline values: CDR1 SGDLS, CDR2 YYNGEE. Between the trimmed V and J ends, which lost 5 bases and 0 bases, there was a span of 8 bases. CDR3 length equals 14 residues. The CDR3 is CASRVEPNTGELFF. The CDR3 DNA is TGTGCCAGCAGGGTCGAGCCGAACACCGGGGAGCTGTTTTTT. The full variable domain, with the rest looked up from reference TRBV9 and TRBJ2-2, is DSGVTQTPKHLITATGQRVTLRCSPRSGDLSVYWYQQSLDQGLQFLIQYYNGEERAKGNILERFSAQQFPDLHSELNLSSLELGDSALYFCASRVEPNTGELFFGEGSRLTVL.

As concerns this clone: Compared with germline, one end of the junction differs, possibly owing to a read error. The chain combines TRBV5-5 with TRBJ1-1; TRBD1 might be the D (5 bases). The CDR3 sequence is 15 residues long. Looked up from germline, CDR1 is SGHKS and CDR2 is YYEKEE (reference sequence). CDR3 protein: CASSRGEHLNTEAFF. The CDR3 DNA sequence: TGCGCCAGCAGCCGGGGGGAACACTTGAACACTGAAGCTTTCTTT.

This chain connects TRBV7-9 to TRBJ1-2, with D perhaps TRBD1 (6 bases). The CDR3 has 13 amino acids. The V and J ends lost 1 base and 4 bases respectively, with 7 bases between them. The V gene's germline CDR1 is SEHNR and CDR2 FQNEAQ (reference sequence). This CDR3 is CASSLGTAYGYTF. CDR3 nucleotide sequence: TGTGCCAGCAGCTTAGGGACAGCCTATGGCTACACCTTC.

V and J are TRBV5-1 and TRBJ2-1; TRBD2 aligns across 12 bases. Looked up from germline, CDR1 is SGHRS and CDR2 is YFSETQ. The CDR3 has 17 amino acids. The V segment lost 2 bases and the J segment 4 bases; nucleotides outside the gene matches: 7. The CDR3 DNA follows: TGCGCCAGCAGCTTTCTAGCGGGAGGGTCGCAGTACAATGAGCAGTTCTTC. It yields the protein CASSFLAGGSQYNEQFF.

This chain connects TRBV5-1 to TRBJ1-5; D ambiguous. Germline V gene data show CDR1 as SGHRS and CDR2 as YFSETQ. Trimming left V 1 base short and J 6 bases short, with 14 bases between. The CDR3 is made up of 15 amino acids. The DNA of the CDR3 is TGCGCCAGCAGCTTGTCCGGGCAGACCTTTCAGCCCCAGCATTTT. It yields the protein CASSLSGQTFQPQHF.

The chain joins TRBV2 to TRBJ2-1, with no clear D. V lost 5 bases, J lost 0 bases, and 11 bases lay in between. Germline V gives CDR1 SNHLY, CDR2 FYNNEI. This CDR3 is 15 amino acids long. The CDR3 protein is CASSFDQSSYNEQFF. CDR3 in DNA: TGTGCCAGCAGTTTCGATCAAAGCTCCTACAATGAGCAGTTCTTC. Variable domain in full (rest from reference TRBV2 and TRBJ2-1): EPEVTQTPSHQVTQMGQEVILRCVPISNHLYFYWYRQILGQKVEFLVSFYNNEISEKSEIFDDQFSVERPDGSNFTLKIRSTKLEDSAMYFCASSFDQSSYNEQFFGPGTRLTVL.

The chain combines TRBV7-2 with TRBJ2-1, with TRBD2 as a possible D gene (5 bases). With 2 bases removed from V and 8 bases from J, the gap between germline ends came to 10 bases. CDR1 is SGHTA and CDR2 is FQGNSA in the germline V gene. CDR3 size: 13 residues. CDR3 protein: CASSLMFSDEQFF. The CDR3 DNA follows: TGTGCCAGCAGCTTAATGTTTAGCGATGAGCAGTTCTTC.

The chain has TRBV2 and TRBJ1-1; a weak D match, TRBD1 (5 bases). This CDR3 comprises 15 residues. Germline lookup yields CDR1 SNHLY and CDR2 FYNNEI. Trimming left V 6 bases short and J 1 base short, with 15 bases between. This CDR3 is CASRELGGTNTEAFF. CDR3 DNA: TGTGCCAGCAGAGAGTTGGGGGGTACGAACACTGAAGCTTTCTTT.

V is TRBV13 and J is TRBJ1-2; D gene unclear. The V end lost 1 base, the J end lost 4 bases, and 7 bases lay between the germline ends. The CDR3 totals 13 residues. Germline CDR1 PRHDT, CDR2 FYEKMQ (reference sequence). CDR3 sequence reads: CASSLERTYGYTF. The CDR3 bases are TGTGCCAGCAGCTTAGAGCGCACCTATGGCTACACCTTC.

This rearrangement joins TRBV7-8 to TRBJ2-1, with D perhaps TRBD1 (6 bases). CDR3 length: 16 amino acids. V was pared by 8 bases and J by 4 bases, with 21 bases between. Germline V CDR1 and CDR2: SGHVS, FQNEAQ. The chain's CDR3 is CASASFSRGLYNEQFF. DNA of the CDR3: TGTGCCAGCGCGAGCTTTAGCAGGGGCCTTTACAATGAGCAGTTCTTC.

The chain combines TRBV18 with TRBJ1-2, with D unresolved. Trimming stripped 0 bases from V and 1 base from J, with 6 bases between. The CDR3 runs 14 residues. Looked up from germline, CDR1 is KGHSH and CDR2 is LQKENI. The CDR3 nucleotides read TGTGCCAGCTCACCACCGCAGGTTAACTATGGCTACACCTTC. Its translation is CASSPPQVNYGYTF.

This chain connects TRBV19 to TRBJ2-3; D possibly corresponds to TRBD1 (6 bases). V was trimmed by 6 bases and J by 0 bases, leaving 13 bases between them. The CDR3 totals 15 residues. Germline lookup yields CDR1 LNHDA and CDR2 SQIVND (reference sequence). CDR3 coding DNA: TGTGCCAGTAGCCCCTCAGGGGCCAGCACAGATACGCAGTATTTT. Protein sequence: CASSPSGASTDTQYF. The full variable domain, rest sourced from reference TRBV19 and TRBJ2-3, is DGGITQSPKYLFRKEGQNVTLSCEQNLNHDAMYWYRQDPGQGLRLIYYSQIVNDFQKGDIAEGYSVSREKKESFPLTVTSAQKNPTAFYLCASSPSGASTDTQYFGPGTRLTVL.

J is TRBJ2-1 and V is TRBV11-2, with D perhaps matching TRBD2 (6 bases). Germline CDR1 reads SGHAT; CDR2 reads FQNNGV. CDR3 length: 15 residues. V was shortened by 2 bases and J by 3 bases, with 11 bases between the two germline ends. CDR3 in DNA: TGTGCCAGCAGCTTACCTCACGGGGGCTACAATGAGCAGTTCTTC. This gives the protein CASSLPHGGYNEQFF.

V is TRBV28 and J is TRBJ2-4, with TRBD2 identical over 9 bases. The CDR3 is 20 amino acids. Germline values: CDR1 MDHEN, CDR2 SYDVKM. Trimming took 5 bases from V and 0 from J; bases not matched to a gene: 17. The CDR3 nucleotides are TGTGCCAGCAGTACCCCATCTCAGGGTGGCGGGAGGGAAGCCAAAAACATTCAGTACTTC. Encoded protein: CASSTPSQGGGREAKNIQYF.

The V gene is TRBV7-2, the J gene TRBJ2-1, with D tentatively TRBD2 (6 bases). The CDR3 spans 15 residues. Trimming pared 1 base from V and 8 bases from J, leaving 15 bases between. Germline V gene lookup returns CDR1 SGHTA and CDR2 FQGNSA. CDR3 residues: CASSLEGLTGDEQFF. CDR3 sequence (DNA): TGTGCCAGCAGCTTAGAGGGACTGACCGGGGATGAGCAGTTCTTC.

The CDR3 is CASSPRGGPEGNIQYF. The CDR3 DNA reads TGTGCCAGCAGCCCGAGAGGGGGGCCGGAAGGAAACATTCAGTACTTC. The chain recombines TRBV5-4 with TRBJ2-4; D assignment may be TRBD1 or TRBD2 (6 bases each). V lost 4 bases and J lost 6, with 20 bases in between. From germline, CDR1 is SGHNT and CDR2 YYREEE (reference sequence). The CDR3 has 16 residues.

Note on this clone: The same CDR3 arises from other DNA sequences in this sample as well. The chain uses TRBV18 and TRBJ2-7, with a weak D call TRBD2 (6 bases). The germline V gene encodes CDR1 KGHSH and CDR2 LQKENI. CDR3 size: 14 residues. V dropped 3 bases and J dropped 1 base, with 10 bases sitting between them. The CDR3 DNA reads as TGTGCCAGCTCACCCCCTGCGGGGTCCTACGAGCAGTACTTC. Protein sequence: CASSPPAGSYEQYF.

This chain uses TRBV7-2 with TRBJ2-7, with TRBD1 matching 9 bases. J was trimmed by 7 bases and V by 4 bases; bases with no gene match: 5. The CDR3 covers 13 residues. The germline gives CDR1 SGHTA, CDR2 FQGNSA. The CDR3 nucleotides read TGTGCCAGCAGCTCACAGGGGGCTCAGGAGCAGTACTTC. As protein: CASSSQGAQEQYF.

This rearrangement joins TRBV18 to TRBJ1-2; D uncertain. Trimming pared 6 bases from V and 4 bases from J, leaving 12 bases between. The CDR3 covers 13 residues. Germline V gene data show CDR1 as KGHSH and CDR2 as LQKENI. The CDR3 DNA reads TGTGCCAGCTCCACCACGGAGGGCTATGGCTACACCTTC. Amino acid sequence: CASSTTEGYGYTF.

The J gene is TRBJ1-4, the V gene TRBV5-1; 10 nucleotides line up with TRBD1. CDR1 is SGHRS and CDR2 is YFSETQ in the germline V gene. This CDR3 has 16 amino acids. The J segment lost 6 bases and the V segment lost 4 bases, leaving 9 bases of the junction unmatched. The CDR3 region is CASSPRDRGRDEKLFF. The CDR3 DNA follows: TGCGCCAGCAGCCCGAGGGACAGGGGACGGGATGAAAAACTGTTTTTT.

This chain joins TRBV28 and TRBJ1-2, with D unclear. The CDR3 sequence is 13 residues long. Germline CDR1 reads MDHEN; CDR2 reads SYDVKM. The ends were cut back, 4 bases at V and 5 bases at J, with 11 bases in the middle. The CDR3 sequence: CASSSQKTYGYTF. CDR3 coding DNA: TGTGCCAGCAGTTCTCAGAAAACATATGGCTACACCTTC.